Described below is a single TCR beta chain sequence and its context. Antigen unknown. This entry belongs to a study of response to subunit inactivated influenza vaccine. The study, taken as a whole, reports: With each seasonal influenza vaccination, the authors suggested, few new T cells are recruited.

The germline CDR1 and CDR2 sequences are KGHSH and LQKENI. The CDR3 consists of 17 residues. Trimming took 2 bases from V and 1 from J; bases not matched to a gene: 2. TCRdb redid the calling of the RT-PCR reads with MiXCR, one entry per CDR3 protein. The sample records around 650,000 distinct CDR3 sequences, 15% to 17% being singletons. This sequence originates from a man between 45 and 60 years old who received an inactivated influenza vaccine. V is TRBV18 and J is TRBJ2-5; 15 nucleotides agree with TRBD2. The sample here was PBMCs from blood, taken 11 to 12 days after vaccination. As DNA, the CDR3 is TGTGCCAGCTCACCAACGGGACTAGCGGGGGGCCAAGAGACCCAGTACTTC. Translating it yields CASSPTGLAGGQETQYF.